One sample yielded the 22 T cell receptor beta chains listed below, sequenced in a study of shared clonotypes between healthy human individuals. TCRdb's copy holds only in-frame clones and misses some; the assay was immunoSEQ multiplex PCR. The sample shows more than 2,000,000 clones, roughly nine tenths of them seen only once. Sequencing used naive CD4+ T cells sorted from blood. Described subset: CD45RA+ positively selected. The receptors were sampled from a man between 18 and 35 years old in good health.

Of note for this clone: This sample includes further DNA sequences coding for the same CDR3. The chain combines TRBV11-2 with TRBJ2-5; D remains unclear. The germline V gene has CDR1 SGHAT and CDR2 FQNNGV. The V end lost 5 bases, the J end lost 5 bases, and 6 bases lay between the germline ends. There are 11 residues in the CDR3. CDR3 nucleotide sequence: TGTGCCAGCAGCCCGTCGGAGACCCAGTACTTC. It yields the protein CASSPSETQYF.

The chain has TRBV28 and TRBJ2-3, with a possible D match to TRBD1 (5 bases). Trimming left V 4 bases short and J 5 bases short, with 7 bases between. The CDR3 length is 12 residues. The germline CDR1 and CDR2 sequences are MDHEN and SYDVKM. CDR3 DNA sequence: TGTGCCAGCAGTTCACAGGAAGATACGCAGTATTTT. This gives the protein CASSSQEDTQYF.

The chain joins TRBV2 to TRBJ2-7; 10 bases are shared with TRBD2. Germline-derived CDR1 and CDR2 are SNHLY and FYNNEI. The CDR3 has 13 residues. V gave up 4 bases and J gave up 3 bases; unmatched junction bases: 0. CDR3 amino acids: CASSVAGGYEQYF. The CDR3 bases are TGTGCCAGCAGTGTAGCGGGGGGCTACGAGCAGTACTTC.

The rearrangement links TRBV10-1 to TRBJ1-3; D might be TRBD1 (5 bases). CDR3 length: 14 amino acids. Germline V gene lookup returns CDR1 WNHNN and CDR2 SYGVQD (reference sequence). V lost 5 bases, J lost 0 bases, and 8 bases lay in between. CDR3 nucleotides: TGCGCCAGCAGTAGGGACGTCTCTGGAAACACCATATATTTT. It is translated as CASSRDVSGNTIYF.

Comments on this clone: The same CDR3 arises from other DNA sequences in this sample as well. CDR3 bases: TGTGCCAGCAGCCTTGGGGGGGCGCTTGGCTACACCTTC. Protein product: CASSLGGALGYTF. The chain has TRBV28 and TRBJ1-2; D may be TRBD1 (6 bases). Germline V gives CDR1 MDHEN, CDR2 SYDVKM. The CDR3 spans 13 residues. V gave up 6 bases and J gave up 7 bases, with 15 bases separating them.

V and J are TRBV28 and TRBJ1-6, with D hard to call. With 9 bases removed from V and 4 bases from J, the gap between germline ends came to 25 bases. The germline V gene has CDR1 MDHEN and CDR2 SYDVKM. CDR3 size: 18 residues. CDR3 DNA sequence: TGTGCCAGGGTTATTCCCTCGTTCTGGAGAGGTTATAATTCACCCCTCCACTTT. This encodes CARVIPSFWRGYNSPLHF.

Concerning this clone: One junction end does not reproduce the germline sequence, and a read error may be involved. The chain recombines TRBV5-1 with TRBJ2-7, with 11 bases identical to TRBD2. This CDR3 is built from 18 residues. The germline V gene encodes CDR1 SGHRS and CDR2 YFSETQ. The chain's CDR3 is CASNLGPGTSGSSYEQYF. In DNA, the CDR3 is TGCGCCAGCAACTTGGGGCCCGGGACTAGCGGCAGCTCCTACGAGCAGTACTTC.

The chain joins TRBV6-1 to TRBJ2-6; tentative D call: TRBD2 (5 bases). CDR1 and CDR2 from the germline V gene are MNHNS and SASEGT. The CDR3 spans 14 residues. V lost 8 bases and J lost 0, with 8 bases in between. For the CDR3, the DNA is TGTGCCAGCGGGAGAATCTCTGGGGCCAACGTCCTGACTTTC. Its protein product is CASGRISGANVLTF.

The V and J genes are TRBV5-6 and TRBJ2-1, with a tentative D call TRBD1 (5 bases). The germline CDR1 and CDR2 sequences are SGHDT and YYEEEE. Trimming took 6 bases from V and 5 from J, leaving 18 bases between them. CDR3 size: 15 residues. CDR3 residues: CASIDLLQQDNEQFF. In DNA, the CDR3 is TGTGCCAGCATTGACCTGCTTCAACAGGACAATGAGCAGTTCTTC.

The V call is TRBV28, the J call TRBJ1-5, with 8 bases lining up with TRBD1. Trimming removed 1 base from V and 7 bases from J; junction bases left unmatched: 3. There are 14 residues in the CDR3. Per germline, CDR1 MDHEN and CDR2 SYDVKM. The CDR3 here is CASSLSGGRQPQHF. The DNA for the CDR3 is TGTGCCAGCAGTTTATCAGGGGGCCGGCAGCCCCAGCATTTT.

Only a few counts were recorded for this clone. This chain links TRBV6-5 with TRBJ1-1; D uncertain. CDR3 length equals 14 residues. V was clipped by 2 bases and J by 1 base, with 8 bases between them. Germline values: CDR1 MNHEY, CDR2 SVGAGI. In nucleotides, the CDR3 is TGTGCCAGCAGTTACGTGTCAGGGAACACTGAAGCTTTCTTT. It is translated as CASSYVSGNTEAFF.

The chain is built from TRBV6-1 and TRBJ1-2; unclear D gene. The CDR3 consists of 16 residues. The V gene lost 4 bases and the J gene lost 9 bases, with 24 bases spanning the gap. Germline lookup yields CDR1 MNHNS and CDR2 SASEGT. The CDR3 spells CASSVLDNLEFRRYTF. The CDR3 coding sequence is TGTGCCAGCAGTGTGTTAGACAACTTGGAATTCAGGCGCTACACCTTC.

CDR3 protein: CAISESGPNSYNSPLHF. In DNA form, the CDR3 reads TGTGCCATCAGTGAGTCAGGGCCCAACTCCTATAATTCACCCCTCCACTTT. The chain carries TRBV10-3 and TRBJ1-6; no clear D. From germline, CDR1 is ENHRY and CDR2 SYGVKD. The CDR3 runs 17 residues. V was cut by 0 bases and J by 0 bases, with 9 bases left in between.

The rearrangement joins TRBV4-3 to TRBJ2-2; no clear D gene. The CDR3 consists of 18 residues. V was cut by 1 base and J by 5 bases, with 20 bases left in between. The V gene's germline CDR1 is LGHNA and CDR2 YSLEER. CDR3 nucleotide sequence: TGCGCCAGCAGCCAAGCATTGACAACCGTCGCCGGGACCGGGGAGCTGTTTTTT. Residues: CASSQALTTVAGTGELFF.

In DNA, the CDR3 is TGCGCCAGCAGCAACCCAGGGGCGTACCAAGAGACCCAGTACTTC. This sequence encodes CASSNPGAYQETQYF. The chain couples TRBV5-1 to TRBJ2-5; weak D call: TRBD1 (6 bases). Deletions cut 4 bases from V and 0 bases from J, with 13 bases between. This CDR3 has 15 amino acids. Per the germline V gene, CDR1 is SGHRS and CDR2 is YFSETQ.

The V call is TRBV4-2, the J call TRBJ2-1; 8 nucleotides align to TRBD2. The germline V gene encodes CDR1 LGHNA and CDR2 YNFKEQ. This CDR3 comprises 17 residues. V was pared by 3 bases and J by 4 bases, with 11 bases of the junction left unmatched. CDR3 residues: CASSQREGGGPYNEQFF. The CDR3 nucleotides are TGTGCCAGCAGCCAGCGAGAGGGCGGGGGGCCTTACAATGAGCAGTTCTTC.

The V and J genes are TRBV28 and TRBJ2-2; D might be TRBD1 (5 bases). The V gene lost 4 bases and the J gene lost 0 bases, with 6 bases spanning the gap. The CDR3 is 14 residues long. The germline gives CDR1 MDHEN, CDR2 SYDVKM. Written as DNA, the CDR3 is TGTGCCAGCAGTTCAGGGTCGAACACCGGGGAGCTGTTTTTT. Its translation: CASSSGSNTGELFF.

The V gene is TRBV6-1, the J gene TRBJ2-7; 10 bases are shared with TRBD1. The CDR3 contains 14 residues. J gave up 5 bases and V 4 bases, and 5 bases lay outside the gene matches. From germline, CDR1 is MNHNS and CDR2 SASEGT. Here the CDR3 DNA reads TGTGCCAGCAGTGCCCGGGACAGGGGCCACGAGCAGTACTTC. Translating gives CASSARDRGHEQYF.

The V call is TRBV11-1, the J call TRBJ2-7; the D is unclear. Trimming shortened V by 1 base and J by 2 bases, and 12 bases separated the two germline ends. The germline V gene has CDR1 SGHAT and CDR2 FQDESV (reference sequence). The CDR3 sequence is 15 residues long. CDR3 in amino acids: CASSLEGTWAYEQYF. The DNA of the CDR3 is TGTGCCAGCAGCTTAGAGGGCACGTGGGCCTACGAGCAGTACTTC.

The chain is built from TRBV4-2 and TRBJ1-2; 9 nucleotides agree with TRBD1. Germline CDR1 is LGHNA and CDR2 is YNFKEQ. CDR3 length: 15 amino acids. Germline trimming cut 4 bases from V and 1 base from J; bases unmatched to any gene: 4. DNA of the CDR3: TGTGCCAGCAGCCCTGAGGGACAGGGTAACTATGGCTACACCTTC. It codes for CASSPEGQGNYGYTF.

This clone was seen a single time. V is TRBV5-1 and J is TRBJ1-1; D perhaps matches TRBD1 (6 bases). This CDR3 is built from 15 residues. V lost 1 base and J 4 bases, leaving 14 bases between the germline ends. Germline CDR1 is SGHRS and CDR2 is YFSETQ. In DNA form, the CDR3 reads TGCGCCAGCAGCTTGCAGGGGATAGGGAGCACTGAAGCTTTCTTT. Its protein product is CASSLQGIGSTEAFF.

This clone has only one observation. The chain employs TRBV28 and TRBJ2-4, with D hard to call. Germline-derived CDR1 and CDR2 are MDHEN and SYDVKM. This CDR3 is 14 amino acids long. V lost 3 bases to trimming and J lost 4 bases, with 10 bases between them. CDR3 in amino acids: CASSFRDLKNIQYF. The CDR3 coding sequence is TGTGCCAGCAGTTTCCGTGACCTTAAAAACATTCAGTACTTC.